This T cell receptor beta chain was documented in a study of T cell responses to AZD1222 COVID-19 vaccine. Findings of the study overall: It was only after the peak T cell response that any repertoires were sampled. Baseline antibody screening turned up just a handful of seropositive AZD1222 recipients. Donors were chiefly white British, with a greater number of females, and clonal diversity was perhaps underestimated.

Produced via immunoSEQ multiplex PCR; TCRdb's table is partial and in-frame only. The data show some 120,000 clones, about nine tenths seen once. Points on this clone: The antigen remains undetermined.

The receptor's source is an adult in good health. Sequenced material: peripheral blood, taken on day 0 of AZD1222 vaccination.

The DNA of the CDR3 is TGTGCCACCGGGGAGGCGGGAGGGCTGGTCAATGAGCAGTTCTTC. This encodes CATGEAGGLVNEQFF. The chain links TRBV24-1 to TRBJ2-1, with 9 bases lining up with TRBD2. CDR3 length: 15 amino acids. The J segment lost 6 bases and the V segment lost 9 bases, leaving 11 bases of the junction unmatched. Looked up from germline, CDR1 is KGHDR and CDR2 is SFDVKD.